These T cell receptor delta chains were read from a single sample in a study of gamma-delta T cells after stem cell transplantation. TCRdb re-called clones from the RT-PCR reads using CATT. The profile shows several hundred delta-chain clones, roughly 10% of them singletons. Material for sequencing was gamma-delta T cells. All receptors derive from a human donor. It is not recorded whose cells these are; they may come from a transplant donor. Both conserved end residues are part of each CDR3. The D gene is left open where the match is weak. Size is omitted from some rows. Given values are once, few, many or a class for expanded clones.

size	V	J	D	DNA	CDR3
-	TRDV1	TRDJ1	TRDD2	TGTGCTCTTGGGGAACTAGCTCTTCCTTCCTCGGTACTAACTGATTGCGATAAACTCATCTTT	CALGELALPSSVLTDCDKLIF
few	TRDV2	TRDJ1	TRDD3	TGTGCCTGTGACACCGTCGGTGGGGGATACGCTTACGATAAACTCACCTTT	CACDTVGGGYAYDKLTF
-	TRDV2	TRDJ3	-	TGTGCCTGTGACACCGTGTCCGGGGAGGGATTCTCCTGTGACACCCGCCCGATGTTTTTC	CACDTVSGEGFSCDTRPMFF
large	TRDV2	TRDJ1	-	TGTGCCTGTGACACCGTCACAGGGGCCCGGTACACCGATAAACTCATCTTT	CACDTVTGARYTDKLIF
few	TRDV2	TRDJ1	TRDD3	TGTGCCTGTGACACCGTCTCTGGGGGATACACCGATAAACTCATCTTT	CACDTVSGGYTDKLIF
-	TRDV2	TRDJ1	-	TGTGCCTGTGACACTATGGGGCCTAGGGTCACCGATAAACTCATCTTT	CACDTMGPRVTDKLIF
-	TRDV2	TRDJ3	TRDD3	TGTGCCTGTGAAATTCTGGGGGCGCAAAACTCCTGGGACACCCGACAGATGTTTTTC	CACEILGAQNSWDTRQMFF
few	TRDV2	TRDJ1	-	TGTGCCTGTGACACCGTGTCCGGGGAAGGCGACACCGATAAACTCATCTTT	CACDTVSGEGDTDKLIF
few	TRDV2	TRDJ1	-	TGTGCCTGTGACACCGTAGGGGCAAACACCGATAACCTCATCTTT	CACDTVGANTDNLIF
large	TRDV2	TRDJ1	TRDD3	TGTGCCTGTGACCAAATGGCCTGGGGGATACAAGCCCTCTCCGATAAACTCATCTTT	CACDQMAWGIQALSDKLIF
medium-sized	TRDV2	TRDJ1	TRDD3	TGTGCCTGTGTCAATTTAGTGGGGGATCCCGATAAACTCATCTTT	CACVNLVGDPDKLIF
-	TRDV1	TRDJ1	TRDD3	TGTGCTCTTGGGGACTTCTTACTGGGGGATATAGGCACCGATAAACTCATCTTC	CALGDFLLGDIGTDKLIF
few	TRDV2	TRDJ1	TRDD3	TGTGCCTGTGACACCGTGAGAGTCGGGGGATCCTTGTACACCGATAAACTCATCTTT	CACDTVRVGGSLYTDKLIF
-	TRDV2	TRDJ1	TRDD3	TGTGCCTGTGACATCCCACAACTCCCCACGACTGGGGGACGCTACACCGATAAACTCATCTTT	CACDIPQLPTTGGRYTDKLIF
-	TRDV2	TRDJ2	TRDD3	TGTGCCTGTGAACCCCTGGGGGCCCCTTTGACAGCACAGCTCTTCTTT	CACEPLGAPLTAQLFF
medium-sized	TRDV2	TRDJ2	TRDD3	TGTGCCTGTGACAACATTACTGGGGGCCTATCTTTGACAGCACAACTCTTCTTT	CACDNITGGLSLTAQLFF
large	TRDV2	TRDJ3	TRDD3	TGTGCCTGTGACACCGTTCTGGGGGACCACTCCTGGGACACCCGACAGATGTTTTTC	CACDTVLGDHSWDTRQMFF
few	TRDV1	TRDJ1	TRDD2	TGTGCTCTTGTATCCCCTTCCTACGAGGGACTGGGGTTGGGGACCGATAAACTCATCTTT	CALVSPSYEGLGLGTDKLIF
few	TRDV2	TRDJ3	-	TGTGCCTGTGACACCGGGCCCGGGGGTCCGAGCTCCTGTGACACCCGACCGATGTTTTTC	CACDTGPGGPSSCDTRPMFF
-	TRDV2	TRDJ1	TRDD3	TGTGCCTGTGACACGCTCCCTACACTGGGGGATTTTGAAAACGATAAACTCATCTTT	CACDTLPTLGDFENDKLIF
medium-sized	TRDV2	TRDJ1	TRDD3	TGTGCCTGTGACACTTTAACTGCGACTGGGGGAGTTGCTTACACCGATAAACTCATCTTT	CACDTLTATGGVAYTDKLIF
-	TRDV2	TRDJ3	TRDD3	TGTGCCTGTGATATTCTGGGGGCGCAAATCTCCTGGGACACCCGACAGATGTTTTTC	CACDILGAQISWDTRQMFF
large	TRDV2	TRDJ1	TRDD3	TGTGCCTGTGACGGGATACTGGATAAGGGCGATAAACTCATCTTT	CACDGILDKGDKLIF
large	TRDV2	TRDJ1	TRDD3	TGTGCCTGTGACACAGTTCAAGGTGGGGGATACGCGTACACCGATAAACTCATCTTT	CACDTVQGGGYAYTDKLIF